A selection of T cell receptor beta chains follows, all from one sample in a study of CD8+ T cells in alopecia areata. Sequencing was performed with immunoSEQ multiplex PCR; in TCRdb, only in-frame clones are kept and a portion is missing. The sample records about 250,000 clones, 60% being singletons. Sequences were derived from CD4+ T cells sorted from blood, sampled at approximately week 52, from a patient treated with tofacitinib. These receptors came from a human donor with alopecia areata. The CDR3 runs from the conserved cysteine through the conserved F or W. The D gene is left open where the match is weak. The size of a clone is reported for some rows only, either as once, few or many, or as a class for expanded clones.

d_call,clone_size,v_call,j_call,cdr3_nt,cdr3_aa
.,.,TRBV20-1,TRBJ1-1,TGCAGTGCTAGTGTGTTCTCTGAAGCTTTCTTT,CSASVFSEAFF
TRBD1,.,TRBV7-2,TRBJ2-2,TGTGCCAGCAGCCGAGGGGGCCCCGGGGAGCTGTTTTTT,CASSRGGPGELFF
.,.,TRBV5-1,TRBJ2-7,TGCGCCAGCAGCTTCAGTGTCGGGGGAGCAGTCTACGAGCAGTACTTC,CASSFSVGGAVYEQYF
.,.,TRBV29-1,TRBJ1-1,TGCAGCGTTGAATGGGGAGGTGACACTGAAGCTTTCTTT,CSVEWGGDTEAFF
.,.,TRBV5-4,TRBJ1-2,TGTGCCAGCAGCCTGGATGCCGGAAGCTACACCTTC,CASSLDAGSYTF
.,.,TRBV30,TRBJ2-7,TGTGCCTGGAGTGTATTTCACCAAGGCGAGCAGTACTTC,CAWSVFHQGEQYF
.,.,TRBV7-2,TRBJ2-7,TGTGCCAGCAGCTCTCATAGGCAGCAGTACTTC,CASSSHRQQYF
.,.,TRBV11-2,TRBJ1-2,TGTGCCAGCAGCCGCGCCGGGACTCTCAACTATGGCTACACCTTC,CASSRAGTLNYGYTF
.,.,TRBV7-9,TRBJ2-7,TGTGCCAGCAGCCCTCGGCCCATCGAGCAGTACTTC,CASSPRPIEQYF
.,.,TRBV7-2,TRBJ2-5,TGTGCCAGCAGTCTACACCACCAAGAGACCCAGTACTTC,CASSLHHQETQYF
.,.,TRBV30,TRBJ1-6,TGTGCCTGGAGCCAGGGACAATACTCACCCCTCCACTTT,CAWSQGQYSPLHF
.,.,TRBV5-4,TRBJ2-5,TGTGCCAGCAGCTCTCCAGGGGAATTAGAGACCCAGTACTTC,CASSSPGELETQYF
TRBD2,.,TRBV30,TRBJ2-1,TGTGCCTGGATGGTATCCGGGACTAACAATGAGCAGTTCTTC,CAWMVSGTNNEQFF
TRBD1,.,TRBV29-1,TRBJ2-1,TGCAGCGTTTTAGGGGGACAGGGTGTCGATGAGCAGTTCTTC,CSVLGGQGVDEQFF
.,.,TRBV6-5,TRBJ1-4,TGTGCCAGCAGTTACTCATCAGGGTGGGGTTCGGAAAAACTGTTTTTT,CASSYSSGWGSEKLFF
TRBD1,.,TRBV10-3,TRBJ2-7,TGTGCCAGCGGACAGGGAGAGCTCTACGAGCAGTACTTC,CASGQGELYEQYF
TRBD2,.,TRBV5-1,TRBJ2-1,TGCGCCAGCAGCCAACGGCTAGCGGGGGTTAAGAATGAGCAGTTCTTC,CASSQRLAGVKNEQFF
TRBD1,few,TRBV29-1,TRBJ1-5,TGCAGCGTGGGACAGGGGGATCATCAGCCCCAGCATTTT,CSVGQGDHQPQHF
.,few,TRBV10-3,TRBJ2-7,TGTGCCATCAGTACCCTCGGGACAACCTACGAGCAGTACTTC,CAISTLGTTYEQYF
.,.,TRBV30,TRBJ1-1,TGTGCCTCGCGCCGGACGGAGAACACTGAAGCTTTCTTT,CASRRTENTEAFF
.,.,TRBV27,TRBJ2-5,TGTGCCAGCAGGAGGTCAGGACAAAGCGTAAAAGAGACCCAGTACTTC,CASRRSGQSVKETQYF
.,.,TRBV30,TRBJ1-6,TGTGCCTGGAGTGTACTTGAAGCAGCGAATTCACCCCTCCACTTT,CAWSVLEAANSPLHF
.,.,TRBV5-1,TRBJ2-5,TGCGCCAGCAGTAACGATCGCGGCCAAGAGACCCAGTACTTC,CASSNDRGQETQYF
.,.,TRBV7-2,TRBJ1-3,TGTGCCAGCAGCTTAGGCGCAGGGCGGGGTGGAAACACCATATATTTT,CASSLGAGRGGNTIYF
.,.,TRBV30,TRBJ1-2,TGTGCCTGGATGAGGGGGACCGGCTACACCTTC,CAWMRGTGYTF
.,.,TRBV7-2,TRBJ2-6,TGTGCCAGCAGCCCCCAGGGGCCCGGGGCCAACGTCCTGACTTTC,CASSPQGPGANVLTF
.,few,TRBV7-2,TRBJ2-1,TGTGCCAGCAGCTTAGACTGGGGCAATGAGCAGTTCTTC,CASSLDWGNEQFF
TRBD1,.,TRBV9,TRBJ2-1,TGTGCCAGCAGCGTACGGACAGGCGGCAATGAGCAGTTCTTC,CASSVRTGGNEQFF
TRBD1,.,TRBV9,TRBJ1-1,TGTGCCAGCAGCACCCGGGACAGGGAAGACGCTGAAGCTTTCTTT,CASSTRDREDAEAFF
TRBD1,.,TRBV6-5,TRBJ1-5,TGTGCCAGCAGCAGACAGGGCTACAATCAGCCCCAGCATTTT,CASSRQGYNQPQHF
.,.,TRBV14,TRBJ2-1,TGTGCCAGCAGCCCCGGTCCTGAGCAGTTCTTC,CASSPGPEQFF
.,.,TRBV30,TRBJ2-7,TGTGCCTGGGCGACAGGTGGACAGAACTACGAGCAGTACTTC,CAWATGGQNYEQYF
.,.,TRBV10-3,TRBJ2-7,TGTGCCATCAGCCTCCAGGGATTCTCCTACGAGCAGTACTTC,CAISLQGFSYEQYF
TRBD1,few,TRBV19,TRBJ1-1,TGTGCCAGTAGGGGACAGGCGAACACTGAAGCTTTCTTT,CASRGQANTEAFF
TRBD1,.,TRBV27,TRBJ2-5,TGTGCCAGCAGTTCGACAGGGGTCTTTGAAGAGACCCAGTACTTC,CASSSTGVFEETQYF
.,.,TRBV4-3,TRBJ2-2,TGCGCCAGCAGCCAAGTCTTAGAGTTCGGCGGGGAGCTGTTTTTT,CASSQVLEFGGELFF
.,.,TRBV7-2,TRBJ1-5,TGTGCCAGCAGCTTAGGGCAGGGCATACGCAATCAGCCCCAGCATTTT,CASSLGQGIRNQPQHF
TRBD2,.,TRBV7-8,TRBJ2-3,TGTGCCAGCACCCCAAGCGGGGCGTCCACAGATACGCAGTATTTT,CASTPSGASTDTQYF
.,many,TRBV7-2,TRBJ2-3,TGTGCCAGCAGCACTAGCACAGATACGCAGTATTTT,CASSTSTDTQYF
.,.,TRBV7-9,TRBJ2-5,TGTGCCAGCAGCTTGTCAAGAGACCAAGAGACCCAGTACTTC,CASSLSRDQETQYF
.,.,TRBV18,TRBJ2-7,TGTGCCAGCTCACCACTCCGGGGTTACGAGCAGTACTTC,CASSPLRGYEQYF
.,many,TRBV6-5,TRBJ2-7,TGTGCCAGCAGTTCCCGTAGCTCCTACGAGCAGTACTTC,CASSSRSSYEQYF
.,few,TRBV4-2,TRBJ1-2,TGTGCCAGCAGCCAAGATATGGCAGTCCCTGGCTACACCTTC,CASSQDMAVPGYTF
TRBD2,once,TRBV7-6,TRBJ2-1,TGTGCCAGCACTCTGGGGGGGGTCGATGAGCAGTTCTTC,CASTLGGVDEQFF
.,.,TRBV29-1,TRBJ2-1,TGCAGCGTTGTAGAGGATCGTTACAATGAGCAGTTCTTC,CSVVEDRYNEQFF
.,.,TRBV30,TRBJ2-2,TGTGCCTGGACAGGCGACACCGGGGAGCTGTTTTTT,CAWTGDTGELFF
.,few,TRBV1,TRBJ2-7,TGCACCAGCAGCCGAAACAGCAATGACTCCTACGAGCAGTACTTC,CTSSRNSNDSYEQYF
.,.,TRBV29-1,TRBJ2-3,TGCAGCGTTGGTACCACAGATACGCAGTATTTT,CSVGTTDTQYF
.,.,TRBV15,TRBJ1-6,TGTGCCACCAGCACCGCCGGGCAGAGTTCACCCCTCCACTTT,CATSTAGQSSPLHF
.,once,TRBV4-3,TRBJ1-2,TGCGCCAGCACCCCGGCGGGGGACGGGCACTACTATGGCTACACCTTC,CASTPAGDGHYYGYTF
.,.,TRBV5-1,TRBJ2-5,TGCGCCAGCAGCCTGGGACGGATTCAAGAGACCCAGTACTTC,CASSLGRIQETQYF
.,few,TRBV7-9,TRBJ1-1,TGTGCCAGCAGCTTAGTTGGCAGAACGGCTTTCTTT,CASSLVGRTAFF
.,.,TRBV9,TRBJ1-6,TGTGCCAGCAGCGTAACAGGGTCTCGAGGAAATTCACCCCTCCACTTT,CASSVTGSRGNSPLHF